This T cell receptor beta chain was obtained from a study of blood T cell repertoires in COVID-19 (dated by TCRdb to 2020 to 2022). Regarding the study in general: The collaborator samples originated in the United States, Italy and Spain and spanned the acute and convalescent phases of COVID-19. The prospective study material was composed of cDNA or gDNA derived from T cells, B-cell-depleted T cells, or PBMCs. Subjects who had been exposed to COVID-19, were actively infected with it, or had recovered from it provided the deeply sampled blood TCRbeta repertoires that made up the dataset. The repertoires were released in a freely available public database meant as a resource for research on the immune response to SARS-CoV-2. The samples were drawn from two sources: the first 160 participants of the ongoing ImmuneRACE study, and 950 to 1,500 subjects contributed by 6 global collaborators. Nearly every sample came with metadata listing a de-identified subject ID, COVID-19 status, age in years and sex. Where available, HLA class I and class II types were obtained from metadata supplied by the sample provider rather than from assay-based typing. Study-wide findings and limitations: Clinical and demographic metadata were provided uncurated, with the amount varying by source and participant.

In the prospective study, participants were 18 to 89 years old, resided in about two dozen geographic areas of the United States, and were enrolled through a virtual design. Cohort assignment in the prospective study relied on participant-reported clinical history from a screening survey and a study questionnaire. Recovered participants in ImmuneRACE Cohort 3 were defined as having two consecutive negative NP/OP PCR tests, clearance from a healthcare professional, or resolution of symptoms. In the prospective study, mobile phlebotomists collected whole blood, serum and a nasopharyngeal or oropharyngeal swab from each participant. Additional blood draws and questionnaires over an approximately two-month period could optionally be provided by prospective study participants. Before DNA extraction, blood samples from the prospective study were shipped at room temperature or frozen. A word on this clone: There is no known antigen for this receptor. Base qualities were left out, and no much larger clone turns up one base away.

TCRbeta CDR3 regions were amplified from genomic DNA by means of the immunoSEQ Assay, a bias-controlled multiplex PCR. On the authors' methods: Within the assay, amplification of reference gene primers was used to estimate how many nucleated cells each sample contained. Sequence reads were collapsed and filtered to measure the absolute abundance of every unique TCRbeta CDR3 rearrangement. Productive Simpson clonality was computed per sample as the square root of Simpson's diversity index over productive rearrangements. TCRdb holds this immuneACCESS table with in-frame rearrangements only. Some clones are missing; in checked studies, unresolved V genes explain under half, and the rest has no known cause. Clonal size and the V and J genes are those of that table, whereas D and trimming came from the DNA. The sample has about 330,000 clones on record, 92% of them singletons. Jointly, the top ten make up roughly 20% of the sample.

This clonotype was obtained from a woman aged 30 to 39 who had recovered from COVID-19. The material sequenced was PBMCs or T cells enriched from blood (not recorded which).

The bases are TGTGCCAGCAGCGTAGGACAGGGGGCAGGAAACACCATATATTTT. Its translation reads: CASSVGQGAGNTIYF. The V gene is TRBV5-6 and the J gene is TRBJ1-3; 11 of the junction bases match TRBD1. V is trimmed back by 4 bases and J by 4 bases, and the junction contains 4 bases that no gene match accounts for. From its cysteine to its phenylalanine, the CDR3 spans 15 amino acids. Of the read, only the CDR3 DNA is kept; its 45 bases are in frame from base 1. The germline V gene supplies CDR1 SGHDT and CDR2 YYEEEE. The full variable domain, with segments outside the CDR3 supplied by the reference TRBV5-6 and TRBJ1-3 proteins, appears as DAGVTQSPTHLIKTRGQQVTLRCSPKSGHDTVSWYQQALGQGPQFIFQYYEEEERQRGNFPDRFSGHQFPNYSSELNVNALLLGDSALYLCASSVGQGAGNTIYFGEGSWLTVV.